This T cell receptor (beta chain) was identified in a study of blood T cells in healthy people across ages. Sample-barcoded 5' priming and a J-beta primer mix drove a second PCR of about 6 to 12 cycles. TCRdb re-analysed the 5' RACE reads in MiXCR, keeping a single row per CDR3 protein. Altogether some 1.5 million distinct CDR3 sequences are present, roughly 28% being singletons, with the ten largest covering less than 9.5%. In the case of this clonotype: The antigen is not known. A junction end diverges from the germline sequence, so it may reflect a read error.

The length of the CDR3 is 11 residues. Broader study findings: Those diversity estimates obtained from one million T cells were thought to be underestimates.

The TCR comes from a woman between 25 and 40 years old in good health. The V and J genes are TRBV12-3 or TRBV12-4 and TRBJ2-1, with 7 bases matching TRBD2. The source material was blood. The chain's CDR3 is CASSSAGERFF. The CDR3 DNA reads as TGTGCCAGCAGTTCCGCGGGGGAGCGGTTCTTC.